The text below deals with one T cell receptor beta chain. The CDR3 is 14 residues long. Trimming took 6 bases from V and 4 from J; bases not matched to a gene: 8. Germline V gives CDR1 MNHEY, CDR2 SVGAGI. This sample was taken from a study of shared clonotypes between healthy human individuals. Across the whole study: CD4 naive cells filled three plates per donor, CD4 memory three, CD8 naive two and CD8 memory one.

Sorted-subset replicate PCRs used 150 to 200 ng DNA, around 31,000 T cell genomes. Methods used by the authors: ImmunoSEQ only sent back junction sequences with no quality scores, so filtering was done differently. Some clones are missing from TCRdb's copy, which holds only in-frame ones; the method was immunoSEQ multiplex PCR. V, J and clone size are taken as reported in that table, and D and trimming were inferred from the DNA itself. The sample lists roughly 2.1 million clones, about 93% occurring once. In the naive CD8 group, cells lacked CD45RO and were positively selected for CCR7, so terminally differentiated effector memory CD45RA+ cells were left out. Every one of the donors was a Caucasian adult that lived in Nashville, Tennessee.

This chain links TRBV6-5 with TRBJ1-1, with 7 bases matching TRBD1. The sample comprised naive CD8+ T cells from PBMCs. The TCR originated in a man in his late teens or twenties in good health. Some clones in this sample may be carry-over from other donors' samples. CDR3 protein: CASRDRVEGTEAFF. The CDR3 DNA reads TGTGCCAGCAGAGACAGGGTGGAGGGCACTGAAGCTTTCTTT.